These T cell receptor beta chains were read from a single sample in a study of blood T cell repertoires in COVID-19. Clones were read by immunoSEQ multiplex PCR, and TCRdb kept only the in-frame ones, dropping some. Of 250,000 or so clones in the sample, around four fifths were seen once. The sample was PBMCs or T cells enriched from blood (not recorded which). These receptors all stem from a woman between 40 and 55 years old who had been exposed to COVID-19. Both conserved end residues are part of each CDR3. Each record gives: J gene, clone size, V gene, D gene, CDR3 DNA, CDR3 protein. D genes are given only for firm matches. Clone size appears in some rows only: once, few, many, or a class for an expanded clone.

TRBJ1-2 | once | TRBV6-2/TRBV6-3 | NA | TGTGCCAGCAGTTACTCAGCACAGGGTGGCTATGGCTACACCTTC | CASSYSAQGGYGYTF
TRBJ2-2 | once | TRBV3-1/TRBV3-2 | NA | TGTGCCAGCAGTCCTACCGCCTACACCGGGGAGCTGTTTTTT | CASSPTAYTGELFF
TRBJ2-3 | NA | TRBV7-2 | TRBD2 | TGTGCCAGCAGCTTAGAGGCCTCGGCGGGGGGGCAGCGCGGTACGCAGTATTTT | CASSLEASAGGQRGTQYF
TRBJ2-3 | few | TRBV7-6 | NA | TGTGCCAGCAGCCCAACTAGCAACACAGATACGCAGTATTTT | CASSPTSNTDTQYF
TRBJ1-2 | NA | TRBV4-1 | NA | TGCGCCAGCAGCCAATTAACCGGGGACTCCGGACGAGGCTACACCTTC | CASSQLTGDSGRGYTF
TRBJ1-1 | NA | TRBV5-6 | NA | TGTGCCAGCAGCGGGCCCCCCCTGAACACTGAAGCTTTCTTT | CASSGPPLNTEAFF
TRBJ2-1 | NA | TRBV6-5 | TRBD2 | TGTGCCAGCAGTCTCATAGCGGGGGGCTTCAATGAGCAGTTCTTC | CASSLIAGGFNEQFF
TRBJ1-2 | NA | TRBV28 | TRBD1 | TGTGCCAGCAGTCCCGGACAGGGGTACTATGGCTACACCTTC | CASSPGQGYYGYTF
TRBJ2-1 | NA | TRBV4-3 | NA | TGCGCCAGCAGCCAAGATTCGACAAGTGAGCAGTTCTTC | CASSQDSTSEQFF
TRBJ1-2 | NA | TRBV28 | TRBD1 | TGTGCCAGCAGTTTAACCGGACAGGGGGCCCGTAGACGAAGCGGCTACACCTTC | CASSLTGQGARRRSGYTF
TRBJ2-5 | NA | TRBV7-3 | NA | TGTGCCAGCAGCTTGCCGCCCGGGCAAGAGACCCAGTACTTC | CASSLPPGQETQYF
TRBJ2-2 | NA | TRBV6-1 | TRBD1 | TGTGCCAGCAGTGATAATGGACAGGGGACTGGGGAGCTGTTTTTT | CASSDNGQGTGELFF
TRBJ2-5 | NA | TRBV28 | TRBD2 | TGTGCCAGCAGTCAAGCTAGCGGTGGACAAGAGACCCAGTACTTC | CASSQASGGQETQYF
TRBJ2-5 | NA | TRBV5-5 | NA | TGTGCCAGCAGCCGGGACTCATACCAAGAGACCCAGTACTTC | CASSRDSYQETQYF
TRBJ2-2 | NA | TRBV19 | TRBD1 | TGTGCCAGCACAGGGGTCGGCGGGGAGCTGTTTTTT | CASTGVGGELFF
TRBJ2-1 | NA | TRBV7-8 | NA | TGTGCCAGCAGCTTAGTACGGGAAACGTGGAACAATGAGCAGTTCTTC | CASSLVRETWNNEQFF
TRBJ1-6 | NA | TRBV4-3 | TRBD1 | TGCGCCAGCAGCCAAGAGCACAGGGGGCTCAATTCACCCCTCCACTTT | CASSQEHRGLNSPLHF
TRBJ1-2 | few | TRBV19 | NA | TGTGCCAGCACCGCGGGGGTAGGTGGCTACACCTTC | CASTAGVGGYTF
TRBJ2-3 | NA | TRBV24-1 | NA | TGTGCCACCAGTGGGGGGCTTGGAGATACGCAGTATTTT | CATSGGLGDTQYF
TRBJ2-7 | NA | TRBV28 | TRBD1 | TGTGCCAGCAGTTTTTCGGGACAGTTCTCCTACGAGCAGTACTTC | CASSFSGQFSYEQYF
TRBJ2-1 | NA | TRBV19 | NA | TGTGCCAGTAGTAGCTACAGGGGGGAGGGTGAGCAGTTCTTC | CASSSYRGEGEQFF
TRBJ1-6 | many | TRBV27 | TRBD1 | TGTGCCAGCAGTTCCGGGACAGGGTACAGAGATTCACCCCTCCACTTT | CASSSGTGYRDSPLHF
TRBJ1-1 | NA | TRBV19 | TRBD1 | TGTGCCAGTAGAACAGGGGTGGACACTGAAGCTTTCTTT | CASRTGVDTEAFF
TRBJ1-2 | once | TRBV5-6 | TRBD1 | TGTGCCAGCAGCTTACAGGGGGACGACTATGGCTACACCTTC | CASSLQGDDYGYTF
TRBJ1-2 | once | TRBV10-3 | TRBD1 | TGTGCCATCAGTGAGTCGGAGGGGGCTGGCGGCTACACCTTC | CAISESEGAGGYTF
TRBJ2-4 | NA | TRBV4-2 | TRBD1 | TGTGCCAGCAGCCAAGAAGGGGGCGCTTTGGCCAAAAACATTCAGTACTTC | CASSQEGGALAKNIQYF
TRBJ2-7 | NA | TRBV6-1 | TRBD2 | TGTGCCAGCAGTGACCCACCTGTGGGACTAGCGGGGAGCTACGAGCAGTACTTC | CASSDPPVGLAGSYEQYF
TRBJ2-2 | NA | TRBV25-1 | NA | TGTGCCAGCAGTGAATCCTTAACAGGGAACACCGGGGAGCTGTTTTTT | CASSESLTGNTGELFF
TRBJ2-1 | few | TRBV6-1 | TRBD1 | TGTGCCAGCAGTGAAACCCACAGGGGACGGCCCAATGAGCAGTTCTTC | CASSETHRGRPNEQFF
TRBJ2-7 | few | TRBV6-5 | TRBD1 | TGTGCCAGCAGTTTCTTGCAGGGGGCGGAGTACTTC | CASSFLQGAEYF
TRBJ2-5 | NA | TRBV7-8 | TRBD1 | TGTGCCAGCAGCCCTTACGCGGACAGGGTTATATTCGGAGAGACCCAGTACTTC | CASSPYADRVIFGETQYF
TRBJ1-5 | NA | TRBV27 | NA | TGTGCCAGCAGAGTTTGGCCCCCCTCGGGGAATCAGCCCCAGCATTTT | CASRVWPPSGNQPQHF
TRBJ2-1 | NA | TRBV5-1 | TRBD2 | TGCGCCAGCAGCCAGGGACTAGCGGTCAATGAGCAGTTCTTC | CASSQGLAVNEQFF
TRBJ2-7 | NA | TRBV6-5 | TRBD1 | TGTGCCAGTAGTTACGACAGGGGCTACGAGCAGTACTTC | CASSYDRGYEQYF
TRBJ2-1 | NA | TRBV27 | NA | TGTGCCAGCAGTTTAGGGCAGTCCTACAATGAGCAGTTCTTC | CASSLGQSYNEQFF
TRBJ1-1 | NA | TRBV27 | NA | TGTGCCAGCAGGCCCTTAGGGGTCAACACTGAAGCTTTCTTT | CASRPLGVNTEAFF
TRBJ1-1 | NA | TRBV28 | NA | TGTGCCAGCAGTTTGGACGGTAGTAGTAGGACAGTTAACACTGAAGCTTTCTTT | CASSLDGSSRTVNTEAFF
TRBJ1-1 | few | TRBV2 | NA | TGTGCCAGCCACCAAGAAGGGGTGAGGACTGAAGCTTTCTTT | CASHQEGVRTEAFF
TRBJ1-5 | few | TRBV10-3 | TRBD1 | TGTGCCATCAGTGACAACGCAGGACAGGGCGGCCGCAATCAGCCCCAGCATTTT | CAISDNAGQGGRNQPQHF
TRBJ2-1 | once | TRBV12-3/TRBV12-4 | NA | TGTGCCAGCAGTCCCGAGGCCGGGCAGTTCTTC | CASSPEAGQFF
TRBJ1-1 | NA | TRBV6-5 | NA | TGTGCCAGCAGTTACTCGGACAGCACTGAAGCTTTCTTT | CASSYSDSTEAFF
TRBJ1-1 | few | TRBV12-3/TRBV12-4 | NA | TGTGCCAGCAGTACAGACAGGTTCACTGAAGCTTTCTTT | CASSTDRFTEAFF
TRBJ1-5 | NA | TRBV6-1 | TRBD1 | TGTGCCAGCAGTGGGGACAGGGAGGTTGGGGGCAATCAGCCCCAGCATTTT | CASSGDREVGGNQPQHF
TRBJ2-7 | NA | TRBV27 | TRBD2 | TGTGCCAGCAGTTTAAGAGTAGCGGGGGGCCCGGGCGAGCAGTACTTC | CASSLRVAGGPGEQYF
TRBJ2-5 | NA | TRBV7-3 | TRBD2 | TGTGCCAGCAGCTTAAGGCCTAGCGGGGGGTGGCAAGAGACCCAGTACTTC | CASSLRPSGGWQETQYF